This T cell receptor beta chain was obtained from a study of early T cells in non-severe SARS-CoV-2 infection. Study at large: Unsorted whole-blood RNA was sequenced in bulk, leaving chains unpaired. General study points: Missing private and CD4 specificities, VDJdb matching favored anti-spike CD8 responses.

V lost 4 bases, J lost 4 bases, and 7 bases stayed unmatched. The CDR3 has 16 amino acids. From germline, CDR1 is LGHDT and CDR2 YNNKEL (reference sequence). This clonotype was recorded at least ten times. Its antigen is still unknown. Unique molecular identifiers were added to individual cDNA molecules. TCRdb re-analysed the 5' RACE reads in MiXCR, keeping a single row per CDR3 protein. The sample carries roughly 26,000 distinct CDR3 sequences, about 4% recorded once. Sequencing was done on a sample of whole blood. This clonotype was sampled from an adult who was a healthcare worker with PCR-confirmed SARS-CoV-2 infection or an uninfected control (not recorded which). The chain is built from TRBV3-1 and TRBJ2-1, with 10 bases fitting TRBD2. CDR3 in amino acids: CASSRTSGGLYNEQFF. For the CDR3, the DNA is TGTGCCAGCAGCCGGACTAGCGGAGGGTTATACAATGAGCAGTTCTTC.